Listed below are T cell receptor beta chains from one sample, sequenced in a study of regulatory T cells in long-lasting Graves disease. TCRdb reanalysed the multiplex PCR reads using MiXCR and keeps one entry per CDR3 protein. This table has about 500,000 distinct CDR3 sequences, around 16% appearing once. Another study also made use of these data, one on T cells in Graves' hyperthyroidism and ophthalmopathy.

The sequenced sample was peripheral blood mononuclear cells (PBMCs), obtained at new diagnosis, from a patient treated with antithyroid drugs. These receptors originate from a man aged 40-49 years with Graves disease. CDR3s include the opening cysteine and the closing phenylalanine or tryptophan. The D gene is left open where the match is weak. Only some rows state a clone size, as once, few, many or a class for expanded clones.

DNA	CDR3	V	J	D	size
TGCGCCAGCAGCTTGGGACAGCACCAAGAGACCCAGTACTTC	CASSLGQHQETQYF	TRBV5-1	TRBJ2-5	NA	many
TGTGCCAGCAGCCGGGACGCCTCCTCTGGAAACACCATATATTTT	CASSRDASSGNTIYF	TRBV11-2	TRBJ1-3	NA	many
TGTGCCAGCAGCTTAGACAGGGGCGCAGATAGTCAGCCCCAGCATTTT	CASSLDRGADSQPQHF	TRBV7-8	TRBJ1-5	TRBD1	few
TGTGCCAGCAGCTCCGGACTAGCGGGAGTTGCAGATACGCAGTATTTT	CASSSGLAGVADTQYF	TRBV7-9	TRBJ2-3	TRBD2	few
TGTGCCAGCAGTTTATATTCCCTAGCGGGAGCTAATGAGCAGTTCTTC	CASSLYSLAGANEQFF	TRBV28	TRBJ2-1	TRBD2	many
TGTGCCATCCTGACCGCGGGGGAGCAGTACTTC	CAILTAGEQYF	TRBV10-3	TRBJ2-4	TRBD2	NA
TGTGCCAGCAGCTTAGTCGGTAACGAGCAGTACTTC	CASSLVGNEQYF	TRBV5-1	TRBJ2-7	NA	many
TGTGCCAGCAGCCAATGGGTCTCCTACAATGAGCAGTTCTTC	CASSQWVSYNEQFF	TRBV2	TRBJ2-1	NA	many
TGTGCCAGTAGATTGAGTCCCAGCGGGAGTACAGATACGCAGTATTTT	CASRLSPSGSTDTQYF	TRBV19	TRBJ2-3	TRBD2	NA
TGTGCCAGCAGCCTAACTAGCGGGCGTGACAATGAGCAGTTCTTC	CASSLTSGRDNEQFF	TRBV3-1	TRBJ2-1	TRBD2	once
TGTGCCAGCAAGGGGGGTACCTACAATGAGCAGTTCTTC	CASKGGTYNEQFF	TRBV6-1	TRBJ2-1	NA	many